Shown below are 17 T cell receptor beta chains from a single sample sequenced in a study of a mutant IDH1 vaccine in newly diagnosed glioma (dated by TCRdb to the early 2020s). Libraries were made using the immunoSEQ multiplex PCR assay. Sourced from immuneACCESS, this table was stored by TCRdb with only in-frame sequences that have V and J called. A share of the clones is absent; for the studies checked, an unresolved V gene accounts for under half, and the remainder has no known explanation. Counted in this sample were about 67,000 clones; around 88% of them appeared once. The biggest ten clones account for approximately 4.5% of the sample. This specimen's time point label, interpreted: baseline, week 1 (first vaccination visit). The treatment or condition label corresponds to: pre-vaccination baseline after standard-of-care therapy. This specimen consisted of peripheral blood mononuclear cells (PBMCs), obtained from a glioma patient treated with radiotherapy, temozolomide or both. These TCRs come from a woman between 18 and 29 years old with glioma. Some clones in this sample may be carry-over from other donors' samples.

The chain couples TRBV30 to TRBJ2-1; D tentatively reads TRBD1 or TRBD2 (5 bases each). Trimming removed 4 bases at V and 8 bases at J, with 21 bases between. Germline values: CDR1 GTSNPN, CDR2 SVGIG (reference sequence). The CDR3 runs 15 residues. This CDR3 reads CAWNAGTPSTHEQFF. For the CDR3, the DNA is TGTGCCTGGAACGCCGGGACCCCATCTACCCATGAGCAGTTCTTC. Full variable domain (missing parts from reference TRBV30 and TRBJ2-1): SQTIHQWPATLVQPVGSPLSLECTVEGTSNPNLYWYRQAAGRGLQLLFYSVGIGQISSEVPQNLSASRPQDRQFILSSKKLLLSDSGFYLCAWNAGTPSTHEQFFGPGTRLTVL.

This clone was observed a few times. The same CDR3 also results from other DNA sequences found in this sample. The CDR3 nucleotides read TGTGCCAGCAGTTTAGGGTCCTATGGCTACACCTTC. Translated, it gives CASSLGSYGYTF. V is TRBV6-5 and J is TRBJ1-2; D gene ambiguous. Between the trimmed V and J ends, which lost 4 bases and 4 bases, there was a span of 7 bases. The CDR3 totals 12 residues. In germline, CDR1 is MNHEY, CDR2 SVGAGI.

The chain combines TRBV27 with TRBJ2-7; D uncertain. The CDR3 runs 16 residues. Per the germline V gene, CDR1 is MNHEY and CDR2 is SMNVEV (reference sequence). V shed 4 bases and J shed 2 bases, with 18 bases lying between them. The CDR3: CASSSPVLGYPYEQYF. CDR3 DNA: TGTGCCAGCAGTTCCCCGGTTCTAGGCTACCCCTACGAGCAGTACTTC.

This sequence joins TRBV6-6 and TRBJ2-7, with D possibly TRBD2 on 6 matching bases. CDR3 size: 15 residues. V was clipped by 5 bases and J by 4 bases, with 18 bases between them. Germline CDR1 is MNHNY and CDR2 is SVGAGI (reference sequence). The CDR3 nucleotides read TGTGCCAGCAGTGTGACTGGGACTTTGATTTACGAGCAGTACTTC. Protein product: CASSVTGTLIYEQYF.

CDR3 residues: CASSHDRPLTYEQYF. The CDR3 DNA reads TGCGCCAGCAGCCACGACCGGCCCCTCACCTACGAGCAGTACTTC. This chain joins TRBV5-1 and TRBJ2-7; D is ambiguous. CDR3 length: 15 amino acids. CDR1 is SGHRS, CDR2 YFSETQ, per germline. V lost 4 bases and J 2 bases, leaving 16 bases between the germline ends. The whole variable domain, filled in from reference TRBV5-1 and TRBJ2-7, reads KAGVTQTPRYLIKTRGQQVTLSCSPISGHRSVSWYQQTPGQGLQFLFEYFSETQRNKGNFPGRFSGRQFSNSRSEMNVSTLELGDSALYLCASSHDRPLTYEQYFGPGTRLTVT.

This rearrangement joins TRBV9 to TRBJ1-1; 10 nucleotides agree with TRBD1. V shed 4 bases, J shed 6 bases, and the junction held 6 bases outside the gene matches. Germline V gene data show CDR1 as SGDLS and CDR2 as YYNGEE. The CDR3 is 14 amino acids. The CDR3, as DNA: TGTGCCAGCAGCCCAGGGACAGGGGTCGCTGAAGCTTTCTTT. This gives the protein CASSPGTGVAEAFF. The complete variable domain, with remaining parts taken from reference TRBV9 and TRBJ1-1, reads DSGVTQTPKHLITATGQRVTLRCSPRSGDLSVYWYQQSLDQGLQFLIQYYNGEERAKGNILERFSAQQFPDLHSELNLSSLELGDSALYFCASSPGTGVAEAFFGQGTRLTVV.

The chain employs TRBV14 and TRBJ2-1; 13 bases match TRBD2. The CDR3 is made up of 17 amino acids. With V trimmed by 5 bases and J by 7 bases, 11 bases remained unmatched. Germline values: CDR1 SGHDN, CDR2 FVKESK. The CDR3 DNA sequence: TGTGCCAGCAGCGCAAGGAGCTGGACTAGCGGGAGAAATGAGCAGTTCTTC. Translating gives CASSARSWTSGRNEQFF.

The rearrangement joins TRBV9 to TRBJ2-7; 7 bases map to TRBD2. Germline assignment: CDR1 SGDLS and CDR2 YYNGEE. V lost 4 bases to trimming and J lost 4 bases; unmatched junction nucleotides: 11. This CDR3 is 15 amino acids long. CDR3 DNA: TGTGCCAGCAGCAGGAACGGGAGGAATGGTTACGAGCAGTACTTC. Translating gives CASSRNGRNGYEQYF. Supplemented by reference TRBV9 and TRBJ2-7, the full variable domain reads DSGVTQTPKHLITATGQRVTLRCSPRSGDLSVYWYQQSLDQGLQFLIQYYNGEERAKGNILERFSAQQFPDLHSELNLSSLELGDSALYFCASSRNGRNGYEQYFGPGTRLTVT.

The chain joins TRBV30 to TRBJ2-7; tentative D call: TRBD1 (6 bases). Deletions cut 0 bases from V and 5 bases from J, with 17 bases between. Germline loops: CDR1 GTSNPN, CDR2 SVGIG (reference sequence). The length of the CDR3 is 15 residues. The CDR3 protein is CAWSVVGTQANEQYF. CDR3 nucleotides: TGTGCCTGGAGTGTTGTTGGGACACAGGCCAACGAGCAGTACTTC.

The gene calls are TRBV2 and TRBJ2-3; 11 bases are a match to TRBD2. After removal of 5 bases from V and 5 bases from J, the junction contained 6 bases not matched to a gene. The CDR3 has 15 residues. CDR1 is SNHLY and CDR2 is FYNNEI in the germline V gene. For the CDR3, the DNA is TGTGCCAGCAGTTCTAGCGGGGGGCCTCTAGATACGCAGTATTTT. Amino acid sequence: CASSSSGGPLDTQYF.

This chain connects TRBV30 to TRBJ2-3, with a tentative D call TRBD2 (6 bases). The V gene's germline CDR1 is GTSNPN and CDR2 SVGIG (reference sequence). Trimming left V 4 bases short and J 1 base short, with 9 bases between. The CDR3 sequence is 13 residues long. The CDR3 DNA follows: TGTGCCTGGACTAGCGCGGGCACAGATACGCAGTATTTT. It encodes CAWTSAGTDTQYF.

CDR3 residues: CASSQVKGQRNTIYF. CDR3 in DNA: TGCGCCAGCAGCCAAGTAAAGGGACAGCGTAACACCATATATTTT. The chain has TRBV4-1 and TRBJ1-3; 7 bases align to TRBD1. The CDR3 contains 15 residues. The V gene end was trimmed by 1 base and the J gene end by 7 bases; junction bases not matched to a gene: 7. The V gene's germline CDR1 is MGHRA and CDR2 YSYEKL.

The chain is built from TRBV5-6 and TRBJ1-2, with a tentative D call TRBD1 (5 bases). The length of the CDR3 is 14 residues. Trimming shortened V by 4 bases and J by 10 bases, and 20 bases separated the two germline ends. Germline V gene lookup returns CDR1 SGHDT and CDR2 YYEEEE. Here the CDR3 reads CASSMGPALGDYTF. The CDR3 DNA reads as TGTGCCAGCAGCATGGGACCAGCTCTAGGGGACTACACCTTC. Full variable domain (missing parts from reference TRBV5-6 and TRBJ1-2): DAGVTQSPTHLIKTRGQQVTLRCSPKSGHDTVSWYQQALGQGPQFIFQYYEEEERQRGNFPDRFSGHQFPNYSSELNVNALLLGDSALYLCASSMGPALGDYTFGSGTRLTVV.

This chain connects TRBV5-1 to TRBJ2-7; D is unclear. CDR3 size: 13 residues. Germline CDR1 SGHRS, CDR2 YFSETQ. V was pared by 0 bases and J by 7 bases, with 11 bases between. The CDR3 reads CASSLDGSWEQYF. In DNA, the CDR3 is TGCGCCAGCAGCTTGGACGGCAGTTGGGAGCAGTACTTC. Supplemented by reference TRBV5-1 and TRBJ2-7, the full variable domain reads KAGVTQTPRYLIKTRGQQVTLSCSPISGHRSVSWYQQTPGQGLQFLFEYFSETQRNKGNFPGRFSGRQFSNSRSEMNVSTLELGDSALYLCASSLDGSWEQYFGPGTRLTVT.

This chain links TRBV14 with TRBJ1-2; 11 bases are a match to TRBD1. The CDR3 consists of 15 residues. Trimming removed 1 base from V and 5 bases from J; junction bases left unmatched: 3. In germline, CDR1 is SGHDN, CDR2 FVKESK. CDR3 sequence: CASSQGTGGAYGYTF. The CDR3 DNA follows: TGTGCCAGCAGCCAAGGGACAGGGGGCGCGTATGGCTACACCTTC.

This clone has a handful of counts. This chain uses TRBV28 with TRBJ2-2, with D uncertain. The CDR3 loop spans 10 amino acids. Germline V CDR1 and CDR2: MDHEN, SYDVKM. With 10 bases removed from V and 4 bases from J, the gap between germline ends came to 4 bases. In DNA form, the CDR3 reads TGTGCCACCAGCACCGGGGAGCTGTTTTTT. Amino acid sequence: CATSTGELFF.

This CDR3 reads CSVDSGTDTQYF. The CDR3 nucleotides read TGCAGCGTTGACAGCGGGACAGATACGCAGTATTTT. The chain is built from TRBV29-1 and TRBJ2-3; a possible D gene is TRBD2 (6 bases). V gave up 3 bases and J gave up 3 bases, with 7 bases separating them. Germline loops: CDR1 SQVTM, CDR2 ANQGSEA. The CDR3 extends over 12 amino acids.